The 12 T cell receptor beta chains below all came from one sample that was sequenced in a study of blood T cell repertoires in COVID-19. Sequencing used immunoSEQ multiplex PCR; TCRdb keeps in-frame clones, though not all of them. The data contain around 170,000 clones, roughly 85% of them singletons. The sequencing sample was made of peripheral blood. The receptors were gathered from a man aged 50-60 years with active or convalescent COVID-19.

This clone was observed once. The genes are TRBV5-5 and TRBJ1-5, with 8 bases identical to TRBD1. CDR1 is SGHKS, CDR2 YYEKEE, per germline (reference sequence). The CDR3 is 15 residues long. The V and J ends lost 0 bases and 6 bases, in that order; junction bases with no gene match: 5. In DNA form, the CDR3 reads TGTGCCAGCAGCTTGGGGCAGGGGGCATTTCAGCCCCAGCATTTT. It codes for CASSLGQGAFQPQHF.

This chain uses TRBV6-5 with TRBJ1-1, with 8 nucleotides matching TRBD1. The length of the CDR3 is 14 residues. The V gene's germline CDR1 is MNHEY and CDR2 SVGAGI. The junction had 2 bases not matched to a gene; V was cut back by 4 bases and J by 1 base. CDR3 coding DNA: TGTGCCAGCAGTTGGACAGGGACGAACACTGAAGCTTTCTTT. It is translated as CASSWTGTNTEAFF.

The chain combines TRBV5-4 with TRBJ1-5; the match to TRBD1 covers 11 bases. After removal of 1 base from V and 2 bases from J, the junction contained 2 bases not matched to a gene. The CDR3 loop spans 16 amino acids. The germline V gene has CDR1 SGHNT and CDR2 YYREEE (reference sequence). The CDR3 region is CASSLWTGGGNQPQHF. The CDR3 nucleotides are TGTGCCAGCAGCTTGTGGACAGGGGGCGGCAATCAGCCCCAGCATTTT.

This chain uses TRBV3-1 (or the pseudogene TRBV3-2) with TRBJ1-1; D perhaps matches TRBD1 (5 bases). Trimming took off 3 bases at V and 4 bases at J, with 15 bases between the two ends. This CDR3 is built from 15 residues. CDR1 and CDR2 (germline): LGHDT, YNNKEL (reference sequence). CDR3 sequence (DNA): TGTGCCAGCAGCCATTCCGGCGGGGGAGGCACTGAAGCTTTCTTT. This gives the protein CASSHSGGGGTEAFF.

The chain carries TRBV2 and TRBJ2-2; a weak D match, TRBD2 (5 bases). Germline CDR1 is SNHLY and CDR2 is FYNNEI. This CDR3 comprises 13 residues. V lost 6 bases and J lost 4, with 9 bases in between. As DNA, the CDR3 is TGTGCCAGCAGGGTGGGAGTCACCGGGGAGCTGTTTTTT. This encodes CASRVGVTGELFF. Full variable domain (missing parts from reference TRBV2 and TRBJ2-2): EPEVTQTPSHQVTQMGQEVILRCVPISNHLYFYWYRQILGQKVEFLVSFYNNEISEKSEIFDDQFSVERPDGSNFTLKIRSTKLEDSAMYFCASRVGVTGELFFGEGSRLTVL.

The rearrangement uses TRBV10-3 and TRBJ1-6; 7 bases align to TRBD1. The CDR3 contains 15 residues. V trimming: 5 bases; J trimming: 4 bases; junction bases outside the gene matches: 5. Germline V lookup: CDR1 ENHRY, CDR2 SYGVKD. The CDR3 sequence: CAISPGDSYNSPLHF. The CDR3 DNA reads TGTGCCATCAGTCCTGGGGACAGTTATAATTCACCCCTCCACTTT.

The chain links TRBV30 to TRBJ2-1; 9 nucleotides match TRBD1. Germline V gene sequence: CDR1 GTSNPN, CDR2 SVGIG (reference sequence). J lost 9 bases, V lost 0 bases, and 9 bases had no gene match. This CDR3 comprises 15 residues. CDR3 amino acids: CAWSVLGQGWGEQFF. Written as DNA, the CDR3 is TGTGCCTGGAGTGTACTAGGACAGGGGTGGGGTGAGCAGTTCTTC.

The chain is built from TRBV14 and TRBJ2-5; a weak D match, TRBD2 (6 bases). CDR3 length: 15 residues. V was pared by 4 bases and J by 7 bases, with 19 bases between. The germline CDR1 and CDR2 sequences are SGHDN and FVKESK. The CDR3 reads CASSRSTGGRWTQYF. CDR3 nucleotides: TGTGCCAGCAGCCGCTCGACCGGGGGTCGGTGGACCCAGTACTTC.

This chain uses TRBV5-5 with TRBJ1-2, with D tentatively TRBD1 (5 bases). This CDR3 has 14 amino acids. Trimming removed 4 bases from V and 2 bases from J, with 12 bases in between. The germline gives CDR1 SGHKS, CDR2 YYEKEE (reference sequence). CDR3 protein: CASSPSGGNYGYTF. The CDR3, as DNA: TGTGCCAGCAGCCCCAGCGGGGGAAACTATGGCTACACCTTC.

J is TRBJ2-1 and V is TRBV6-1; 11 bases line up with TRBD2. V shed 0 bases and J 12 bases; nucleotides not matched to a gene: 13. Germline V lookup: CDR1 MNHNS, CDR2 SASEGT. The CDR3 runs to 17 residues. CDR3 region: CASSEAAGTSGPRRQFF. The CDR3 DNA reads as TGTGCCAGCAGTGAAGCCGCGGGGACTAGCGGTCCTAGGCGGCAGTTCTTC.

This chain links TRBV7-3 with TRBJ2-1; D is unclear. Germline values: CDR1 SGHTA, CDR2 FQGTGA. Trimming took 4 bases from V and 2 from J, leaving 9 bases between them. The CDR3 has 14 amino acids. CDR3: CASSSPEAYNEQFF. Written as DNA, the CDR3 is TGTGCCAGCAGCTCTCCCGAGGCCTACAATGAGCAGTTCTTC.

The chain combines TRBV3-1 (or the pseudogene TRBV3-2) with TRBJ2-3; possible D gene TRBD2, 5 bases. CDR1 is LGHDT, CDR2 YNNKEL, per germline (reference sequence). Trimming removed 6 bases from V and 1 base from J, with 20 bases in between. CDR3 size: 17 residues. In DNA, the CDR3 is TGTGCCAGCAGTCCCCGTACCCGGTGGCGGGGCACAGATACGCAGTATTTT. Translating gives CASSPRTRWRGTDTQYF.